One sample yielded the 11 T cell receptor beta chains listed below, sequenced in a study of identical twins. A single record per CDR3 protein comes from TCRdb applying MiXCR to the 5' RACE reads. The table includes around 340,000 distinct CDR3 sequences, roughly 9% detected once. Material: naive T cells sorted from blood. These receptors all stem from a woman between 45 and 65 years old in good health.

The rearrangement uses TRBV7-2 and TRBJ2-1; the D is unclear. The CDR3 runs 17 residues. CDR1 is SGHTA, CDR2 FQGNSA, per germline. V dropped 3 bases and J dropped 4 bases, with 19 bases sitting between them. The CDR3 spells CASSLDAILLGYNEQFF. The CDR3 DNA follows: TGTGCCAGCAGCTTGGACGCCATCCTACTGGGGTACAATGAGCAGTTCTTC.

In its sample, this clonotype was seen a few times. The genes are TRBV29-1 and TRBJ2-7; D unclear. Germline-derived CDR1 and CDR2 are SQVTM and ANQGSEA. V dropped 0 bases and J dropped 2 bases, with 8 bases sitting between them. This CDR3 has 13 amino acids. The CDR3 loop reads CSVEDTRPYEQYF. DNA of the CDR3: TGCAGCGTTGAAGACACGCGCCCCTACGAGCAGTACTTC.

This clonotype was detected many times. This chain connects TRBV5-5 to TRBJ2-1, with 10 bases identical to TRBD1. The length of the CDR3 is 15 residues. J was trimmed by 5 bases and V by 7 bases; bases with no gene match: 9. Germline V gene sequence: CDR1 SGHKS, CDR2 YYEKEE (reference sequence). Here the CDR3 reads CASAGGQGPHNEQFF. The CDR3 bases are TGTGCCAGCGCGGGGGGACAGGGGCCCCACAATGAGCAGTTCTTC.

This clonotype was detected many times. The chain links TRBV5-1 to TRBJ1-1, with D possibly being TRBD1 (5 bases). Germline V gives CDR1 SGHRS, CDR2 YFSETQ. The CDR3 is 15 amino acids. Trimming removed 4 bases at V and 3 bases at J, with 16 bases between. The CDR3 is CASSQYRPTDTEAFF. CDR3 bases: TGCGCCAGCAGCCAATACAGGCCTACGGACACTGAAGCTTTCTTT.

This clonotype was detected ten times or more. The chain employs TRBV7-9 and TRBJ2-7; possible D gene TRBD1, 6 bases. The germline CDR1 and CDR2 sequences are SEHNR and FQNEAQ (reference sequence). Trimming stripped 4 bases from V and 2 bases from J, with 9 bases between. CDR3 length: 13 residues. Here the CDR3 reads CASSSRDTYEQYF. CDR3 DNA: TGTGCCAGCAGCTCCCGGGACACCTACGAGCAGTACTTC.

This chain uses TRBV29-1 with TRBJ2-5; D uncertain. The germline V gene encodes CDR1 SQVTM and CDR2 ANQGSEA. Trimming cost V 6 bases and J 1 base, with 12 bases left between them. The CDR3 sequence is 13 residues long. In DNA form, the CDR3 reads TGCAGCGTCGACCTCGCCGCCCAAGAGACCCAGTACTTC. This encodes CSVDLAAQETQYF.

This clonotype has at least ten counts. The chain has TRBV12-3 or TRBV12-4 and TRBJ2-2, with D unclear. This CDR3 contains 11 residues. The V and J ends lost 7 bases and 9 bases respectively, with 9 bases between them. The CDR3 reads CASTLDRELFF. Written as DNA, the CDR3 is TGTGCCAGCACCCTCGACCGGGAGCTGTTTTTT.

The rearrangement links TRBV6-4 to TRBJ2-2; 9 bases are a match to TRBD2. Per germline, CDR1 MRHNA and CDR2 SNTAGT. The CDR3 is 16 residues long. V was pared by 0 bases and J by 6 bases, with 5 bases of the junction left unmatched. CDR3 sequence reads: CASSDSTAGGSGELFF. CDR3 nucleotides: TGTGCCAGCAGTGACTCGACAGCGGGAGGTTCCGGGGAGCTGTTTTTT.

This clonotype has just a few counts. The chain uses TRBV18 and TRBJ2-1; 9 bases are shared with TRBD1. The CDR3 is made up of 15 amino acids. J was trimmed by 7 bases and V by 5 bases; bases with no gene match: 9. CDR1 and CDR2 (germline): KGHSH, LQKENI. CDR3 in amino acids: CASSYGTGFQNEQFF. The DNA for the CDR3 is TGTGCCAGCTCATACGGGACAGGGTTTCAGAATGAGCAGTTCTTC.

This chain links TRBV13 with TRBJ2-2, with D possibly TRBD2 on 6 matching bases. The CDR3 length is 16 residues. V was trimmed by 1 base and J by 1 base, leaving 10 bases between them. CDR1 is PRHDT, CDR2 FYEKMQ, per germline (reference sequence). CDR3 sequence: CASSLDGRGNTGELFF. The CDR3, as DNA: TGTGCCAGCAGCTTAGACGGGAGAGGGAACACCGGGGAGCTGTTTTTT.

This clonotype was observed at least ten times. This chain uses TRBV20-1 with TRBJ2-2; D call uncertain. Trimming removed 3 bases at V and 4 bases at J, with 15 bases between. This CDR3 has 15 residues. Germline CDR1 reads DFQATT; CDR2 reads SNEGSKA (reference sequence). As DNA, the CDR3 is TGCAGTGCTAGTAGCCAGCCGGTCACCACCGGGGAGCTGTTTTTT. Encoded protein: CSASSQPVTTGELFF.